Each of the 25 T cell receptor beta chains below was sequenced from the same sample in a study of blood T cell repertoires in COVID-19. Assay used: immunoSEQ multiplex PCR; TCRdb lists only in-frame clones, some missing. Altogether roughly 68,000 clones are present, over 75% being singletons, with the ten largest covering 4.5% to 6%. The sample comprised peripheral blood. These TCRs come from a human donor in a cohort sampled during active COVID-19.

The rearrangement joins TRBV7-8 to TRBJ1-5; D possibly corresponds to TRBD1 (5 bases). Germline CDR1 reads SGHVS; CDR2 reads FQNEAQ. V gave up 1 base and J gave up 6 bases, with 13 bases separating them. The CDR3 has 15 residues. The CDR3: CASSLGAGRAQPQHF. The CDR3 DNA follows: TGTGCCAGCAGCTTAGGCGCAGGGCGTGCTCAGCCCCAGCATTTT.

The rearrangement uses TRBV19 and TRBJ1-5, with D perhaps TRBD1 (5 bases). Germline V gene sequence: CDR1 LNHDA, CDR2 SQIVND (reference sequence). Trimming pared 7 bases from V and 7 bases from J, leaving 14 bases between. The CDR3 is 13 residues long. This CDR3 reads CASMGGLGQPQHF. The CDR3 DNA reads TGTGCCAGTATGGGGGGGTTAGGACAGCCCCAGCATTTT.

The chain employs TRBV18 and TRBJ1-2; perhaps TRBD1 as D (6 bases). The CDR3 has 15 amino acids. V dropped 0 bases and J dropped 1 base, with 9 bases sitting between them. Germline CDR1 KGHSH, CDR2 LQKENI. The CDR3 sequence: CASSPPAGVNYGYTF. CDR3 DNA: TGTGCCAGCTCACCACCCGCAGGGGTTAACTATGGCTACACCTTC.

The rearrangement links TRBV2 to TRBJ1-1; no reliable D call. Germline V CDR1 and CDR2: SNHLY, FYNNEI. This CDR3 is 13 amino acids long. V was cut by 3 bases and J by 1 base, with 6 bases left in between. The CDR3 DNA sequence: TGTGCCAGCAGTGATAACACGAACACTGAAGCTTTCTTT. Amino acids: CASSDNTNTEAFF.

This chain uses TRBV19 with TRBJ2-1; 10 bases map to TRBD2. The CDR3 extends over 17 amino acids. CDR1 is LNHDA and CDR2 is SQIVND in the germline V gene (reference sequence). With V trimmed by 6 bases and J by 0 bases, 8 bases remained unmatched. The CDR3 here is CASRGSGRPSSYNEQFF. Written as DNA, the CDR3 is TGTGCCAGTAGAGGTAGCGGGAGGCCCAGCTCCTACAATGAGCAGTTCTTC.

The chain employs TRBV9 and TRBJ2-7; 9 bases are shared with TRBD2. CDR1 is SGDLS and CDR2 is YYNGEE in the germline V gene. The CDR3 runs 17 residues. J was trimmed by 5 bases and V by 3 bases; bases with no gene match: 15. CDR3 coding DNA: TGTGCCAGCAGCGCAGGTGTCGGCGGGGGGGCCGTCCACGAGCAGTACTTC. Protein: CASSAGVGGGAVHEQYF.

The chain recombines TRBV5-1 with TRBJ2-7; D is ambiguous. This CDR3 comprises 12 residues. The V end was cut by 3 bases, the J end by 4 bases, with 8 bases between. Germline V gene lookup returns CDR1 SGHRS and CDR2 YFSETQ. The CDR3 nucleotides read TGCGCCAGCAGCTACCCTAATTACGAGCAGTACTTC. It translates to CASSYPNYEQYF.

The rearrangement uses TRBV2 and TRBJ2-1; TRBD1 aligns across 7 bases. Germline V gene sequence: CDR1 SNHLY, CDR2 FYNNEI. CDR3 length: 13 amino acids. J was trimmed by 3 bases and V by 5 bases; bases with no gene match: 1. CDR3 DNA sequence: TGTGCCAGCAGTCGGGACAGCTACAATGAGCAGTTCTTC. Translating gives CASSRDSYNEQFF. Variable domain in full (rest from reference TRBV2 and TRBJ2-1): EPEVTQTPSHQVTQMGQEVILRCVPISNHLYFYWYRQILGQKVEFLVSFYNNEISEKSEIFDDQFSVERPDGSNFTLKIRSTKLEDSAMYFCASSRDSYNEQFFGPGTRLTVL.

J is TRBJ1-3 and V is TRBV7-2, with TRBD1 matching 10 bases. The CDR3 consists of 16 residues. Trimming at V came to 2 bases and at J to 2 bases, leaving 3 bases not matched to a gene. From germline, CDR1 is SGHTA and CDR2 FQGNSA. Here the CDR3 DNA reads TGTGCCAGCAGCTTAAGGACAGGGGGAACTGGAAACACCATATATTTT. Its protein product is CASSLRTGGTGNTIYF.

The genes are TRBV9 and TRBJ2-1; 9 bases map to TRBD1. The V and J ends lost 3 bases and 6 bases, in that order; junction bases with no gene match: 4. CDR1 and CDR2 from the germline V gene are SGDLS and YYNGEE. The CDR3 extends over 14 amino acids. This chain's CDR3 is CASSEGQGFNEQFF. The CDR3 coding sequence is TGTGCCAGCAGCGAGGGACAGGGTTTCAATGAGCAGTTCTTC.

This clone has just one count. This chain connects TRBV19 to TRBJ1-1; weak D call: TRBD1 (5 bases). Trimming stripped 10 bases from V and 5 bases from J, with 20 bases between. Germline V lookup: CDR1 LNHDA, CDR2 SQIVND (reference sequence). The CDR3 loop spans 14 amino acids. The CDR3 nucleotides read TGTGCCACCGGAGGGACGGCTCCCCTGACTGAAGCTTTCTTT. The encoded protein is CATGGTAPLTEAFF. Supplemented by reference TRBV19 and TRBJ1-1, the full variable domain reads DGGITQSPKYLFRKEGQNVTLSCEQNLNHDAMYWYRQDPGQGLRLIYYSQIVNDFQKGDIAEGYSVSREKKESFPLTVTSAQKNPTAFYLCATGGTAPLTEAFFGQGTRLTVV.

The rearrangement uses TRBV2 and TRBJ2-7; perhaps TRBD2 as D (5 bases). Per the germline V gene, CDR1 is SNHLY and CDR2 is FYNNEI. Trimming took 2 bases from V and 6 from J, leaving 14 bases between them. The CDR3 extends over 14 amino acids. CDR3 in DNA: TGTGCCAGCAGTGAACGGTCTAGCTTAGGCGAGCAGTACTTC. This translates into CASSERSSLGEQYF.

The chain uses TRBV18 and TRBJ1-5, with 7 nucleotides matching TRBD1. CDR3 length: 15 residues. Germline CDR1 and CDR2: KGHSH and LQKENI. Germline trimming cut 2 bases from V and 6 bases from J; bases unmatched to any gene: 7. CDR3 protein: CASSPIPTGSQPQHF. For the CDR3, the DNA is TGTGCCAGCTCACCAATTCCGACAGGGAGTCAGCCCCAGCATTTT.

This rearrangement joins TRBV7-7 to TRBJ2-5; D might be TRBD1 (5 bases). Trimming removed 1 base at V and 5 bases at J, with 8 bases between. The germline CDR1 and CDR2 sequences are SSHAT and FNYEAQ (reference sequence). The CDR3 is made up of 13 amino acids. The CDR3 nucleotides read TGTGCCAGCAGCTTAGACAACAGGGAGACCCAGTACTTC. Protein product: CASSLDNRETQYF. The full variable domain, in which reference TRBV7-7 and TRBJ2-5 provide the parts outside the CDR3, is GAGVSQSPRYKVTKRGQDVTLRCDPISSHATLYWYQQALGQGPEFLTYFNYEAQPDKSGLPSDRFSAERPEGSISTLTIQRTEQRDSAMYRCASSLDNRETQYFGPGTRLLVL.

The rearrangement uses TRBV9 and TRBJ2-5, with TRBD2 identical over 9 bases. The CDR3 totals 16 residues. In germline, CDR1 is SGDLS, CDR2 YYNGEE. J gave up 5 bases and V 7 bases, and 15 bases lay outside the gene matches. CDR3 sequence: CASSTGASGKGETQYF. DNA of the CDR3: TGTGCCAGCTCCACAGGGGCTAGCGGGAAGGGGGAGACCCAGTACTTC.

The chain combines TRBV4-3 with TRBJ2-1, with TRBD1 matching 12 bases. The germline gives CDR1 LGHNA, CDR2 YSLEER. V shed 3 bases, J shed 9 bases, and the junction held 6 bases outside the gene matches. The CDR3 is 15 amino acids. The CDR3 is CASSHAGTGGPEQFF. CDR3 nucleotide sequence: TGCGCCAGCAGCCATGCCGGGACAGGGGGCCCTGAGCAGTTCTTC.

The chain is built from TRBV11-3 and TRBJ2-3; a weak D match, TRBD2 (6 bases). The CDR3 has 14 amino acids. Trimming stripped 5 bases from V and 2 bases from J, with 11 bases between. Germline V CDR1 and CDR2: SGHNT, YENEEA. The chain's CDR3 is CASSTGTHTDTQYF. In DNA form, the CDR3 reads TGTGCCAGCAGCACCGGGACTCACACAGATACGCAGTATTTT.

CDR3 DNA: TGTGCCAGCAGCGCTGGAAGCGGGGTCGGCACAGATACGCAGTATTTT. Translating gives CASSAGSGVGTDTQYF. The chain carries TRBV9 and TRBJ2-3, with TRBD2 matching over 7 bases. The V segment lost 3 bases and the J segment 1 base; nucleotides outside the gene matches: 8. Germline V gene data show CDR1 as SGDLS and CDR2 as YYNGEE. The CDR3 is made up of 16 amino acids. Together with reference TRBV9 and TRBJ2-3, the CDR3 gives the full variable domain: DSGVTQTPKHLITATGQRVTLRCSPRSGDLSVYWYQQSLDQGLQFLIQYYNGEERAKGNILERFSAQQFPDLHSELNLSSLELGDSALYFCASSAGSGVGTDTQYFGPGTRLTVL.

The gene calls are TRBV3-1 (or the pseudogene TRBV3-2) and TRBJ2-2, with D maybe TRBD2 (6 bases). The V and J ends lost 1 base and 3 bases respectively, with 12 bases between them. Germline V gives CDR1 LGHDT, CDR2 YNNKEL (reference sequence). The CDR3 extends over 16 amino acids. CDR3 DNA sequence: TGTGCCAGCAGCCAAGGGGCCGGGGGACACACCGGGGAGCTGTTTTTT. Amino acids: CASSQGAGGHTGELFF.

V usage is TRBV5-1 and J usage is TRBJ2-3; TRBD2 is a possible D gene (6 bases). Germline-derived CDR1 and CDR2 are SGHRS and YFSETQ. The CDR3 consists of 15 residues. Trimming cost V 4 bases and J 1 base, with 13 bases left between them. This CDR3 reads CASSPSLARTDTQYF. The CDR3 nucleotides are TGCGCCAGCAGCCCGAGCCTAGCGCGCACAGATACGCAGTATTTT.

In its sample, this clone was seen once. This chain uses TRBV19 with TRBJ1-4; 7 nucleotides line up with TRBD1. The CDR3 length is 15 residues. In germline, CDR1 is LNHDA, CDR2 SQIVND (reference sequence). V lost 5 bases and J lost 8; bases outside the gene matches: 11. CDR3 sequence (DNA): TGTGCCAGTAGTTTATCAAGGGGGCTGGGGGAAAAACTGTTTTTT. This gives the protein CASSLSRGLGEKLFF.

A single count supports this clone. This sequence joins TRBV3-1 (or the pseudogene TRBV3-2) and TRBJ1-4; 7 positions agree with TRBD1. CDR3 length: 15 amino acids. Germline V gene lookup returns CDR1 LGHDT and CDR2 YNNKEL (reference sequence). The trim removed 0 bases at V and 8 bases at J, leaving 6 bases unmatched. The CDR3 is CASSQDRQGVEKLFF. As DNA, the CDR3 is TGTGCCAGCAGCCAAGATCGGCAGGGGGTCGAAAAACTGTTTTTT.

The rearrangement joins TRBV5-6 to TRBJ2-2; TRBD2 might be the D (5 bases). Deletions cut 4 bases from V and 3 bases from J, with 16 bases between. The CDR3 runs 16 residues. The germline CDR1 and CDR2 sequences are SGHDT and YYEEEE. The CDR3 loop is CASSLAVRVYTGELFF. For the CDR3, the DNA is TGTGCCAGCAGCCTAGCTGTCCGGGTGTACACCGGGGAGCTGTTTTTT.

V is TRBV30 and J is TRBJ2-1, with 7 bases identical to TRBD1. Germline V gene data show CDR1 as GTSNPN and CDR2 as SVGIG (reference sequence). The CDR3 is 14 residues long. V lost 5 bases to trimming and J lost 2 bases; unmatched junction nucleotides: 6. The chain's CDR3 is CAWQKGAAYNEQFF. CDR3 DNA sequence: TGTGCCTGGCAAAAGGGGGCTGCCTACAATGAGCAGTTCTTC.

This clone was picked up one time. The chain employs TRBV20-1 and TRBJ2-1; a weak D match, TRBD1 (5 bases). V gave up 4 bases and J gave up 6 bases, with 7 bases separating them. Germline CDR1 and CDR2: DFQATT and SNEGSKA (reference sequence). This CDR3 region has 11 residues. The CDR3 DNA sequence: TGCAGTGCTAAGGGGTTCAATGAGCAGTTCTTC. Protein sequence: CSAKGFNEQFF.